A selection of T cell receptor beta chains follows, all from one sample in a study of blood T cells in healthy people across ages. Each CDR3 protein is one row after TCRdb ran MiXCR on the 5' RACE reads. The sample has roughly 800,000 distinct CDR3 sequences, roughly 64% seen once. Sequenced input: blood. These receptors all come from a man in his thirties or forties in good health. Both conserved end residues are part of each CDR3. Fields, in order: V gene, J gene, D gene, clone size, CDR3 protein, CDR3 DNA. The D gene is left open where the match is weak. Some rows mark clone size as missing; the rest say once, few, many or name a class of expanded clone.

>TRBV6-6|TRBJ1-1|-|-
CASSYLGTEAFF
TGTGCCAGCAGTTATTTGGGCACTGAAGCTTTCTTT
>TRBV7-3|TRBJ1-6|TRBD1|once
CASSLSGTGNSPLHF
TGTGCCAGCAGCCTTTCAGGGACAGGGAATTCACCCCTCCACTTT
>TRBV9|TRBJ2-5|-|-
CASSVGMGLGETQYF
TGTGCCAGCAGCGTAGGGATGGGCCTGGGAGAGACCCAGTACTTC
>TRBV11-2|TRBJ2-3|-|-
CASSQEELSDTQYF
TGCGCCAGCAGCCAAGAGGAGCTTTCAGATACGCAGTATTTT
>TRBV5-6|TRBJ2-5|TRBD2|-
CASSSTSGGPSRETQYF
TGTGCCAGCAGCTCCACTAGCGGGGGCCCCTCTCGGGAGACCCAGTACTTC
>TRBV20-1|TRBJ2-7|TRBD1|-
CSARTVRGPRGYEQYF
TGCAGTGCTAGAACAGTAAGGGGGCCTAGGGGTTACGAGCAGTACTTC
>TRBV7-2|TRBJ2-7|-|-
CASSTPIGYEQYF
TGTGCCAGCAGTACCCCCATAGGTTACGAGCAGTACTTC
>TRBV12-3/TRBV12-4|TRBJ1-2|-|-
CASSFQGQGGYTF
TGTGCCAGCAGTTTCCAGGGGCAGGGTGGCTACACCTTC
>TRBV7-2|TRBJ2-3|-|-
CASSPRATDTQYF
TGTGCCAGCAGCCCTAGAGCCACAGATACGCAGTATTTT
>TRBV7-9|TRBJ2-3|-|few
CASSSTETVGADTQYF
TGTGCCAGCAGCTCCACCGAGACAGTGGGGGCAGATACGCAGTATTTT
>TRBV5-1|TRBJ2-3|TRBD2|-
CASSSRLAGGLTDTQYF
TGCGCCAGCAGCTCCAGACTAGCGGGGGGGCTGACAGATACGCAGTATTTT
>TRBV12-3/TRBV12-4|TRBJ1-1|-|-
CASAWETEAFF
TGTGCCAGCGCCTGGGAGACTGAAGCTTTCTTT
>TRBV6-2/TRBV6-3|TRBJ2-5|TRBD2|-
CASSYGLAGEQETQYF
TGTGCCAGCAGTTACGGACTAGCGGGGGAACAAGAGACCCAGTACTTC
>TRBV29-1|TRBJ2-2|TRBD2|-
CSVVLGLANTGELFF
TGCAGCGTTGTTTTGGGACTAGCGAACACCGGGGAGCTGTTTTTT
>TRBV19|TRBJ1-2|TRBD1|-
CASMPGPSTGARGYTF
TGTGCCAGTATGCCCGGTCCATCGACAGGGGCTCGAGGCTACACCTTC
>TRBV6-2/TRBV6-3|TRBJ2-7|TRBD2|-
CASSTSGATSGEQYF
TGTGCCAGCAGTACTAGCGGGGCCACTTCGGGGGAGCAGTACTTC
>TRBV11-2|TRBJ2-7|-|-
CASSTFRGVSYNEQYF
TGTGCCAGCAGCACCTTTAGGGGGGTATCCTACAATGAGCAGTACTTC
>TRBV18|TRBJ2-5|-|-
CASSHPVDNPRAHLETQYF
TGTGCCAGCTCTCACCCCGTGGATAACCCGAGGGCCCACCTAGAGACCCAGTACTTC
>TRBV4-3|TRBJ2-3|TRBD2|-
CASSLERTSGSTDTQYF
TGCGCCAGCAGCCTGGAAAGGACTAGCGGAAGCACAGATACGCAGTATTTT
>TRBV11-2|TRBJ1-1|-|-
CASSLMGQSATEAFF
TGTGCCAGCAGCTTAATGGGACAAAGTGCTACTGAAGCTTTCTTT
>TRBV6-2/TRBV6-3|TRBJ2-5|-|-
CASSTGTGTQYF
TGTGCCAGCAGTACAGGGACGGGGACCCAGTACTTC
>TRBV20-1|TRBJ2-5|TRBD1|many
CSATGQGKETQYF
TGCAGTGCTACGGGACAGGGGAAAGAGACCCAGTACTTC
>TRBV12-3/TRBV12-4|TRBJ1-4|TRBD1|-
CASSRQGFVEKLFF
TGTGCCAGCAGTCGACAGGGGTTCGTTGAAAAACTGTTTTTT
>TRBV20-1|TRBJ2-7|TRBD2|-
CSASLGLAGGPYEQYF
TGCAGTGCTAGTCTCGGACTAGCGGGAGGACCCTACGAGCAGTACTTC
>TRBV27|TRBJ1-1|-|-
CASSASPHRVGNTEAFF
TGTGCCAGCAGTGCCTCCCCCCACAGGGTGGGGAACACTGAAGCTTTCTTT
>TRBV20-1|TRBJ2-3|-|-
CSARKGGSTDTQYF
TGCAGTGCTAGAAAAGGGGGAAGCACAGATACGCAGTATTTT
>TRBV4-2|TRBJ2-1|TRBD2|-
CASSPRGLAGEEQFF
TGTGCCAGCAGCCCGCGGGGACTAGCGGGAGAAGAGCAGTTCTTC
>TRBV20-1|TRBJ2-7|-|-
CSARDQLDQDPHEQYF
TGCAGTGCTAGAGATCAGTTAGATCAGGACCCCCACGAGCAGTACTTC
>TRBV5-4|TRBJ1-2|-|-
CASSFPGTNYGYTF
TGTGCCAGCAGCTTTCCGGGAACAAACTATGGCTACACCTTC
>TRBV7-9|TRBJ2-3|TRBD2|-
CASSFPPTSGGAGDTQYF
TGTGCCAGCAGCTTCCCCCCAACTAGCGGGGGGGCCGGAGATACGCAGTATTTT
>TRBV5-1|TRBJ2-5|-|few
CASSRLEETQYF
TGCGCCAGCAGCCGGCTAGAAGAGACCCAGTACTTC
>TRBV3-1|TRBJ2-1|TRBD2|few
CASSQVEAGNNEQFF
TGTGCCAGCAGCCAAGTTGAAGCGGGGAACAATGAGCAGTTCTTC
>TRBV29-1|TRBJ2-7|-|few
CSVVVRQTYEQYF
TGCAGCGTTGTTGTGAGGCAGACCTACGAGCAGTACTTC
>TRBV10-3|TRBJ1-1|-|-
CAISISARRNPNTEAFF
TGTGCCATCTCCATCTCGGCCCGCCGGAACCCGAACACTGAAGCTTTCTTT
>TRBV12-3/TRBV12-4|TRBJ2-3|-|few
CASSPTSPTDTQYF
TGTGCCAGCAGTCCTACTAGCCCCACAGATACGCAGTATTTT
>TRBV6-5|TRBJ1-6|-|-
CASRSGASYNSPLHF
TGTGCCAGCAGGTCCGGGGCGTCCTATAATTCACCCCTCCACTTT
>TRBV7-2|TRBJ2-7|-|-
CASSGVPREQYF
TGTGCCAGCAGCGGGGTACCCCGGGAGCAGTACTTC
>TRBV20-1|TRBJ2-3|TRBD2|-
CSASVAGVPDTQYF
TGCAGTGCTAGTGTAGCGGGAGTACCGGATACGCAGTATTTT
>TRBV18|TRBJ1-1|-|-
CASSPYQEHTEAFF
TGTGCCAGCTCACCGTACCAGGAGCACACTGAAGCTTTCTTT
>TRBV15|TRBJ2-5|TRBD2|-
CATSKLAGEGGNEQYF
TGTGCCACCAGCAAATTAGCGGGAGAGGGTGGTAATGAGCAGTACTTC
>TRBV4-3|TRBJ2-1|TRBD2|-
CASSQDAGGSYEQFF
TGCGCCAGCAGCCAAGATGCGGGGGGGTCATATGAGCAGTTCTTC
>TRBV24-1|TRBJ2-1|-|-
CATSESGTVWGDEQFF
TGTGCCACCAGTGAGTCCGGGACAGTTTGGGGGGATGAGCAGTTCTTC
>TRBV10-3|TRBJ2-3|-|-
CAITGVNTDTQYF
TGTGCCATCACCGGGGTGAACACAGATACGCAGTATTTT
>TRBV7-2|TRBJ2-1|-|-
CASSLNWLQWEQFF
TGTGCCAGCAGCTTAAACTGGCTACAATGGGAGCAGTTCTTC
>TRBV12-3/TRBV12-4|TRBJ2-3|-|-
CASRPRLDTQYF
TGTGCCAGCAGACCGCGTTTGGATACGCAGTATTTT
>TRBV12-3/TRBV12-4|TRBJ1-6|TRBD1|-
CASTATGGSSPLHF
TGTGCCAGCACTGCAACAGGGGGCTCTTCACCCCTCCACTTT
>TRBV7-6|TRBJ1-2|-|-
CASSPAGGGCGYTF
TGTGCCAGCAGCCCAGCCGGGGGGGGCTGTGGCTACACCTTC
>TRBV4-2|TRBJ2-1|TRBD2|-
CASSQDRVAGTHSSYNEQFF
TGTGCCAGCAGCCAAGATAGAGTAGCGGGTACCCATAGCTCCTACAATGAGCAGTTCTTC
>TRBV5-1|TRBJ2-1|TRBD1|-
CASSASGTGGGEQFF
TGCGCCAGCAGCGCGTCCGGGACAGGGGGCGGAGAGCAGTTCTTC
>TRBV7-2|TRBJ1-2|-|-
CASSLHRAAGYTF
TGTGCCAGCAGCCTCCACAGGGCAGCTGGCTACACCTTC
>TRBV7-9|TRBJ1-2|-|-
CASSLQGSDGYTF
TGTGCCAGCAGCCTACAGGGATCTGATGGCTACACCTTC
>TRBV7-2|TRBJ1-2|-|-
CASSLEAGKGGYTF
TGTGCCAGCAGCTTAGAAGCAGGGAAAGGTGGCTACACCTTC
>TRBV15|TRBJ2-1|-|-
CATSRPRDSLREQFF
TGTGCCACCAGCAGACCCCGGGACTCCTTGAGGGAGCAGTTCTTC
>TRBV7-9|TRBJ2-1|-|few
CASSLVGTNYNEQFF
TGTGCCAGCAGCTTGGTTGGGACAAACTACAATGAGCAGTTCTTC
>TRBV4-3|TRBJ1-2|-|-
CASSPTRAGGYTF
TGCGCCAGCAGCCCTACTCGAGCGGGAGGCTACACCTTC
>TRBV10-1|TRBJ2-7|TRBD2|few
CASSGGLAGASFYEQYF
TGCGCCAGCAGTGGAGGACTAGCGGGGGCCTCCTTCTACGAGCAGTACTTC